Each of the 31 T cell receptor beta chains below was sequenced from the same sample in a study of T cells after posttransplantation cyclophosphamide. Clones were read by immunoSEQ multiplex PCR, and TCRdb kept only the in-frame ones, dropping some. The sample has tens of thousands of clones, none seen only once. The sample was PBMCs. The receptor set was obtained from a woman aged 55 to 70 in good health, CMV-negative, and a related stem cell transplant donor.

The chain employs TRBV28 and TRBJ1-5, with D perhaps TRBD1 (6 bases). V lost 5 bases, J lost 0 bases, and 14 bases lay in between. Germline CDR1 reads MDHEN; CDR2 reads SYDVKM. This CDR3 spans 16 amino acids. CDR3 sequence (DNA): TGTGCCAGCAGTCTACGGACAGATTATAGCAATCAGCCCCAGCATTTT. Its protein is CASSLRTDYSNQPQHF.

This clone was seen many times. The V and J genes are TRBV7-2 and TRBJ1-1; TRBD1 matches at 8 bases. The CDR3 runs 15 residues. Germline V gene data show CDR1 as SGHTA and CDR2 as FQGNSA. The junction had 5 bases not matched to a gene; V was cut back by 5 bases and J by 0 bases. CDR3 region: CASSPMTGVNTEAFF. The CDR3 nucleotides are TGTGCCAGCAGCCCTATGACAGGGGTGAACACTGAAGCTTTCTTT.

In this sample, this clone turned up many times. The rearrangement joins TRBV5-3 to TRBJ1-2; D may be TRBD1 (5 bases). TRBV5-3 is assigned to the ORF class and has an uncertain function. V was cut by 1 base and J by 8 bases, with 9 bases left in between. This CDR3 has 12 residues. CDR3 amino acids: CARSLRGKGYTF. DNA for the CDR3: TGTGCCAGAAGCTTGAGGGGCAAAGGCTACACCTTC.

This clone appeared a few times. The chain is built from TRBV5-4 and TRBJ2-3, with 11 bases fitting TRBD2. The CDR3 is 15 amino acids. Germline CDR1 reads SGHNT; CDR2 reads YYREEE (reference sequence). With V trimmed by 0 bases and J by 6 bases, 3 bases remained unmatched. CDR3 residues: CASSLAASGRDTQYF. The CDR3 DNA reads TGTGCCAGCAGCTTGGCGGCTAGCGGGAGGGATACGCAGTATTTT.

V and J are TRBV23-1 and TRBJ2-7; 8 bases align to TRBD1. TRBV23-1 is classed as an ORF, of uncertain function. This CDR3 region has 17 residues. V lost 2 bases to trimming and J lost 5 bases; unmatched junction nucleotides: 14. The chain's CDR3 is CASSQKDREQLRDEQYF. CDR3 bases: TGCGCCAGCAGTCAAAAGGACAGGGAACAATTACGGGACGAGCAGTACTTC.

This clone was counted at least ten times. The V and J genes are TRBV19 and TRBJ2-1; 7 positions match TRBD2. J gave up 6 bases and V 3 bases, and 5 bases lay outside the gene matches. CDR1 LNHDA and CDR2 SQIVND come from the germline V gene (reference sequence). CDR3 length equals 14 residues. Here the CDR3 DNA reads TGTGCCAGTAGTATCGGGCGGGAGCGCAATGAGCAGTTCTTC. Translation gives CASSIGRERNEQFF.

This chain links TRBV28 with TRBJ2-1; 11 bases are a match to TRBD2. The CDR3 has 16 residues. J was trimmed by 7 bases and V by 6 bases; bases with no gene match: 11. CDR1 is MDHEN and CDR2 is SYDVKM in the germline V gene. CDR3 sequence reads: CASSLSSGGALNEQFF. Written as DNA, the CDR3 is TGTGCCAGCAGCCTGAGTAGCGGGGGGGCCTTAAATGAGCAGTTCTTC.

This clone was detected ten times or more. The chain has TRBV7-9 and TRBJ1-6, with D perhaps TRBD1 (5 bases). The CDR3 extends over 14 amino acids. Germline CDR1 SEHNR, CDR2 FQNEAQ (reference sequence). The V end was cut by 2 bases, the J end by 10 bases, with 12 bases between. This CDR3 is CASSLLGEGSPLHF. The CDR3 DNA is TGTGCCAGCAGCTTACTAGGGGAGGGATCACCCCTCCACTTT.

CDR3 loop: CASSLSGRTYEQYF. The CDR3 DNA follows: TGTGCCAGCAGTTTAAGCGGGAGAACCTACGAGCAGTACTTC. The V gene is TRBV6-1, the J gene TRBJ2-5, with TRBD2 matching 8 bases. The tail of the sequence fits TRBJ2-7 better, so the J call may be wrong. This CDR3 spans 14 amino acids. The V gene's germline CDR1 is MNHNS and CDR2 SASEGT.

This clone was seen a handful of times. The V gene is TRBV6-1, the J gene TRBJ2-5; D unclear. V lost 0 bases and J lost 5, with 13 bases in between. The germline CDR1 and CDR2 sequences are MNHNS and SASEGT. This CDR3 contains 15 residues. In nucleotides, the CDR3 is TGTGCCAGCAGTGAAGCTAGATTAGCTTTGGAGACCCAGTACTTC. Translated: CASSEARLALETQYF.

This clone was seen at least ten times. The rearrangement uses TRBV7-2 and TRBJ1-1; TRBD1 might be the D (6 bases). V lost 4 bases and J 5 bases, leaving 23 bases between the germline ends. Germline-derived CDR1 and CDR2 are SGHTA and FQGNSA. This CDR3 is built from 17 residues. In nucleotides, the CDR3 is TGTGCCAGCAGCTCCCGCCCCCTTCAGGGAAGGGGGACTGAAGCTTTCTTT. This encodes CASSSRPLQGRGTEAFF.

By sample fraction, this clone is medium-sized. J is TRBJ1-5 and V is TRBV7-9; maybe TRBD1 (6 bases). Germline V gene sequence: CDR1 SEHNR, CDR2 FQNEAQ (reference sequence). The V gene lost 4 bases and the J gene lost 2 bases, with 12 bases spanning the gap. This CDR3 spans 15 amino acids. The CDR3 sequence: CASSSTGPGNQPQHF. Here the CDR3 DNA reads TGTGCCAGCAGCTCAACAGGGCCTGGCAATCAGCCCCAGCATTTT.

This clone has ten or more counts. The chain links TRBV6-1 to TRBJ1-5; 9 bases are a match to TRBD1. V dropped 6 bases and J dropped 8; count of bases not matched to a gene: 11. Per the germline V gene, CDR1 is MNHNS and CDR2 is SASEGT. The CDR3 totals 15 residues. The CDR3 is CASSDPGQGWKPQHF. The CDR3 bases are TGTGCCAGCAGCGATCCGGGACAGGGTTGGAAGCCCCAGCATTTT.

This clone was picked up many times. CDR3 bases: TGTGCCAGCAGCCAGGACAGGGTCGGCGTCGGCTACACCTTC. Protein sequence: CASSQDRVGVGYTF. The chain uses TRBV6-5 and TRBJ1-2, with 8 positions matching TRBD1. Germline CDR1 reads MNHEY; CDR2 reads SVGAGI. The CDR3 is 14 residues long. V gave up 6 bases and J gave up 8 bases; unmatched junction bases: 11.

In this sample, this clone turned up a few times. The chain links TRBV27 to TRBJ1-6, with D unresolved. CDR3 length equals 14 residues. V dropped 4 bases and J dropped 4 bases, with 8 bases sitting between them. Per germline, CDR1 MNHEY and CDR2 SMNVEV (reference sequence). CDR3 nucleotides: TGTGCCAGCAGTTCTCAGGTGTATAATTCACCCCTCCACTTT. Translating gives CASSSQVYNSPLHF.

Ten or more counts support this clone. The chain employs TRBV14 and TRBJ1-4; D is undetermined. Per the germline V gene, CDR1 is SGHDN and CDR2 is FVKESK. V lost 3 bases and J 10 bases, leaving 9 bases between the germline ends. The CDR3 consists of 12 residues. CDR3 DNA sequence: TGTGCCAGCAGCCACGGGATGGGAAAACTGTTTTTT. Its translation: CASSHGMGKLFF.

This clone was detected ten times or more. The chain carries TRBV19 and TRBJ1-1, with D possibly being TRBD1 (6 bases). V was trimmed by 8 bases and J by 0 bases, leaving 19 bases between them. CDR1 and CDR2 (germline): LNHDA, SQIVND (reference sequence). This CDR3 contains 16 residues. CDR3 sequence (DNA): TGTGCCAGTTCCCACCCAGGGGACCCCATGAACACTGAAGCTTTCTTT. This sequence encodes CASSHPGDPMNTEAFF.

This clone was counted ten times or more. The rearrangement joins TRBV11-2 to TRBJ1-3, with TRBD1 as a possible D gene (6 bases). The CDR3 spans 12 residues. Trimming took off 7 bases at V and 7 bases at J, with 11 bases between the two ends. In germline, CDR1 is SGHAT, CDR2 FQNNGV. This chain's CDR3 is CASTRGWNTIYF. The CDR3 DNA sequence: TGTGCCAGCACAAGGGGGTGGAACACCATATATTTT.

This clone was detected many times. V usage is TRBV19 and J usage is TRBJ1-1, with TRBD1 matching 8 bases. CDR3 length equals 13 residues. With V trimmed by 5 bases and J by 7 bases, 6 bases remained unmatched. CDR1 is LNHDA and CDR2 is SQIVND in the germline V gene (reference sequence). The CDR3 bases are TGTGCCAGTAGTCGGAGACAGGGGTATGAAGCTTTCTTT. Its translation: CASSRRQGYEAFF.

This clone has at least ten counts. The genes are TRBV19 and TRBJ2-5, with TRBD1 matching 7 bases. CDR1 LNHDA and CDR2 SQIVND come from the germline V gene (reference sequence). The CDR3 is 15 amino acids. The J segment lost 0 bases and the V segment lost 5 bases, leaving 6 bases of the junction unmatched. CDR3 amino acids: CASSWGQSYQETQYF. The DNA for the CDR3 is TGTGCCAGTAGTTGGGGACAGTCGTACCAAGAGACCCAGTACTTC.

The CDR3 loop reads CASSPHKAAGEQYF. The CDR3 DNA is TGTGCCAGCAGTCCACACAAGGCCGCAGGCGAGCAGTACTTC. The chain uses TRBV28 and TRBJ2-7, with no clear D. Germline loops: CDR1 MDHEN, CDR2 SYDVKM. The ends were cut back, 5 bases at V and 6 bases at J, with 17 bases in the middle. The CDR3 has 14 amino acids.

The gene calls are TRBV7-2 and TRBJ2-2; TRBD2 agrees at 10 bases. Trimming cost V 3 bases and J 5 bases; bases outside gene matches: 6. This CDR3 spans 16 amino acids. The germline CDR1 and CDR2 sequences are SGHTA and FQGNSA. The CDR3 region is CASSLRAGGFTGELFF. The CDR3 DNA reads TGTGCCAGCAGCTTGAGAGCGGGGGGGTTTACCGGGGAGCTGTTTTTT.

In this sample, this clone turned up many times. The chain uses TRBV10-3 and TRBJ1-5; TRBD1 matches 11 bases. V lost 2 bases, J lost 4 bases, and 1 base stayed unmatched. This CDR3 spans 15 amino acids. The germline gives CDR1 ENHRY, CDR2 SYGVKD. The CDR3 coding sequence is TGTGCCATCAGTGAGGGGACAGGGGGAAATCAGCCCCAGCATTTT. Protein: CAISEGTGGNQPQHF.

This clone was seen many times. The chain joins TRBV6-6 to TRBJ2-7; D tentatively fits TRBD1 or TRBD2 (5 bases each). V lost 4 bases, J lost 6 bases, and 7 bases lay in between. CDR1 is MNHNY and CDR2 is SVGAGI in the germline V gene (reference sequence). This CDR3 is built from 11 residues. CDR3 sequence reads: CASSFGGEQYV. CDR3 sequence (DNA): TGTGCCAGCAGTTTTGGGGGCGAGCAGTACGTC.

Ten or more counts support this clone. The J gene is TRBJ2-5, the V gene TRBV13, with D maybe TRBD1 (6 bases). This CDR3 has 13 amino acids. CDR1 is PRHDT and CDR2 is FYEKMQ in the germline V gene (reference sequence). With 5 bases removed from V and 2 bases from J, the gap between germline ends came to 9 bases. The CDR3 DNA sequence: TGTGCCAGCAGCGTGGACAGACAAGAGACCCAGTACTTC. Amino acids: CASSVDRQETQYF.

This clone was counted many times. The chain employs TRBV19 and TRBJ2-3; 10 positions match TRBD2. J gave up 1 base and V 6 bases, and 4 bases lay outside the gene matches. Looked up from germline, CDR1 is LNHDA and CDR2 is SQIVND (reference sequence). The CDR3 is 15 amino acids. The CDR3 region is CASSSLAGGTDTQYF. As DNA, the CDR3 is TGTGCCAGTAGCTCTCTAGCGGGAGGCACAGATACGCAGTATTTT.

This clone was seen ten or more times. This chain joins TRBV5-1 and TRBJ2-1; D possibly corresponds to TRBD2 (7 bases). The V gene's germline CDR1 is SGHRS and CDR2 YFSETQ. V shed 0 bases and J shed 8 bases, with 9 bases lying between them. The length of the CDR3 is 13 residues. The CDR3 bases are TGCGCCAGCAGCTTGGAGGGGGGGGATGAGCAGTTCTTC. This translates into CASSLEGGDEQFF.

Many counts were recorded for this clone. The chain recombines TRBV2 with TRBJ2-5; 8 positions agree with TRBD2. The CDR3 sequence is 15 residues long. CDR1 and CDR2 (germline): SNHLY, FYNNEI. The trim removed 4 bases at V and 4 bases at J, leaving 8 bases unmatched. CDR3 sequence reads: CASSVLREVTETQYF. The DNA of the CDR3 is TGTGCCAGCAGTGTTCTGCGGGAGGTAACAGAGACCCAGTACTTC.

This clone was detected many times. This rearrangement joins TRBV5-4 to TRBJ2-7; no firm D call. The CDR3 length is 14 residues. Germline values: CDR1 SGHNT, CDR2 YYREEE (reference sequence). Trimming shortened V by 0 bases and J by 2 bases, and 9 bases separated the two germline ends. CDR3 residues: CASSLGGYTYEQYF. The DNA of the CDR3 is TGTGCCAGCAGCTTGGGCGGTTACACCTACGAGCAGTACTTC.

This clone occurred many times. CDR3 in amino acids: CASGALRDRPYEQYV. CDR3 DNA sequence: TGTGCTAGTGGGGCACTCCGGGACAGGCCCTACGAGCAGTACGTC. This chain links TRBV12-5 with TRBJ2-7; 8 nucleotides match TRBD1. The CDR3 loop spans 15 amino acids. Germline V CDR1 and CDR2: LGHNT, FRNRAP. The J segment lost 2 bases and the V segment lost 6 bases, leaving 9 bases of the junction unmatched.

This clone came up many times. The J gene is TRBJ2-3, the V gene TRBV27; a weak D match, TRBD1 (6 bases). This CDR3 has 13 amino acids. The germline V gene has CDR1 MNHEY and CDR2 SMNVEV (reference sequence). Trimming took off 5 bases at V and 7 bases at J, with 13 bases between the two ends. CDR3 sequence reads: CASSRGTVYTQYF. The DNA of the CDR3 is TGTGCCAGCAGTAGGGGGACGGTCTATACGCAGTATTTT.